Below, 23 T cell receptor beta chains from the same sample are listed, as sequenced in a study of cytomegalovirus exposure and HLA in healthy donors. 13 Jbeta primers and 60 Vbeta primers were used for the PCR. Profiling relied on immunoSEQ multiplex PCR, and the TCRdb table lists in-frame clones only, not all of them. The table shows 130,000 to 150,000 clones, with around 75% occurring only once. The specimen was PBMCs. These receptors all come from a woman aged 18-29 years in good health and CMV-seronegative.

The chain couples TRBV7-9 to TRBJ2-1, with D possibly being TRBD2 (5 bases). V was cut by 5 bases and J by 7 bases, with 18 bases left in between. The CDR3 has 15 residues. CDR1 SEHNR and CDR2 FQNEAQ come from the germline V gene (reference sequence). CDR3 coding DNA: TGTGCCAGCAGCCCAAGCGGAGCCCGCGGGAATGAGCAGTTCTTC. Translating it yields CASSPSGARGNEQFF.

The chain recombines TRBV11-2 with TRBJ2-3, with TRBD2 as a possible D gene (6 bases). V dropped 5 bases and J dropped 6 bases, with 18 bases sitting between them. Per the germline V gene, CDR1 is SGHAT and CDR2 is FQNNGV. CDR3 length: 15 amino acids. The DNA for the CDR3 is TGTGCCAGCAGCCCAGACGGGGGTTTGGCGGATACGCAGTATTTT. It translates to CASSPDGGLADTQYF.

This clone was recorded a few times. The chain uses TRBV7-8 and TRBJ2-3; 8 bases match TRBD1. This CDR3 region has 16 residues. J lost 1 base, V lost 4 bases, and 7 bases had no gene match. Germline V lookup: CDR1 SGHVS, CDR2 FQNEAQ. This CDR3 is CASSYNRQGRTDTQYF. Here the CDR3 DNA reads TGTGCCAGCAGCTACAACCGACAGGGGCGCACAGATACGCAGTATTTT.

The V gene is TRBV18, the J gene TRBJ1-1; 8 nucleotides agree with TRBD1. V lost 8 bases to trimming and J lost 1 base; unmatched junction nucleotides: 18. Germline V gene sequence: CDR1 KGHSH, CDR2 LQKENI. CDR3 length equals 18 residues. CDR3 bases: TGTGCCAGCACGATCCGACCGTCCGGGACAGGTCAGAACACTGAAGCTTTCTTT. Translated: CASTIRPSGTGQNTEAFF.

The V call is TRBV7-6, the J call TRBJ1-4, with D unresolved. Trimming removed 0 bases from V and 4 bases from J, with 9 bases in between. This CDR3 has 15 amino acids. Germline V lookup: CDR1 SGHVS, CDR2 FNYEAQ. The CDR3 DNA reads TGTGCCAGCAGCTTAGCGGAGGGAGATAATGAAAAACTGTTTTTT. Protein: CASSLAEGDNEKLFF.

The chain links TRBV4-3 to TRBJ1-5; the match to TRBD1 covers 7 bases. CDR1 is LGHNA, CDR2 YSLEER, per germline. CDR3 length: 16 amino acids. With 0 bases clipped from V and 6 bases from J, the junction kept 8 bases outside the gene matches. CDR3 nucleotide sequence: TGCGCCAGCAGCCAAGATCGACAGGGCGGCCGTCAGCCCCAGCATTTT. It specifies CASSQDRQGGRQPQHF.

The CDR3 loop reads CASSFHTFQETQYF. The CDR3, as DNA: TGCGCCAGCAGCTTCCACACGTTCCAAGAGACCCAGTACTTC. The chain has TRBV5-1 and TRBJ2-5; D is ambiguous. Looked up from germline, CDR1 is SGHRS and CDR2 is YFSETQ. V was pared by 2 bases and J by 1 base, with 9 bases between. This CDR3 has 14 amino acids.

The rearrangement uses TRBV5-5 and TRBJ2-1; weak D call: TRBD2 (5 bases). Germline V gene data show CDR1 as SGHKS and CDR2 as YYEKEE (reference sequence). V lost 4 bases, J lost 9 bases, and 23 bases lay in between. The CDR3 has 16 amino acids. CDR3 loop: CASSLMRAVGTGEQFF. The CDR3 nucleotides are TGTGCCAGCAGCCTGATGCGGGCCGTAGGTACTGGTGAGCAGTTCTTC. The full variable domain, in which reference TRBV5-5 and TRBJ2-1 provide the parts outside the CDR3, is DAGVTQSPTHLIKTRGQQVTLRCSPISGHKSVSWYQQVLGQGPQFIFQYYEKEERGRGNFPDRFSARQFPNYSSELNVNALLLGDSALYLCASSLMRAVGTGEQFFGPGTRLTVL.

This clone was recorded at least ten times. The chain links TRBV11-2 to TRBJ2-7, with a possible D match to TRBD2 (5 bases). Per the germline V gene, CDR1 is SGHAT and CDR2 is FQNNGV. The V end was cut by 4 bases, the J end by 5 bases, with 12 bases between. The CDR3 extends over 13 amino acids. The CDR3 reads CASSSLVSHEQYF. CDR3 coding DNA: TGTGCCAGCAGCTCACTAGTTTCCCACGAGCAGTACTTC. The full variable domain, rest sourced from reference TRBV11-2 and TRBJ2-7, is EAGVAQSPRYKIIEKRQSVAFWCNPISGHATLYWYQQILGQGPKLLIQFQNNGVVDDSQLPKDRFSAERLKGVDSTLKIQPAKLEDSAVYLCASSSLVSHEQYFGPGTRLTVT.

The V gene is TRBV5-6, the J gene TRBJ1-1; tentatively, D is TRBD1 (6 bases). The CDR3 spans 15 residues. Trimming took 3 bases from V and 0 from J, leaving 12 bases between them. Germline V gene sequence: CDR1 SGHDT, CDR2 YYEEEE. The CDR3 protein is CASSWAGTMNTEAFF. The CDR3 nucleotides read TGTGCCAGCAGCTGGGCCGGGACAATGAACACTGAAGCTTTCTTT.

The chain uses TRBV5-8 and TRBJ1-5; no clear D. The CDR3 extends over 15 amino acids. Trimming left V 0 bases short and J 0 bases short, with 7 bases between. The germline V gene encodes CDR1 SGHTS and CDR2 YDEGEE. CDR3 sequence: CASSLVPYSNQPQHF. The CDR3 coding sequence is TGTGCCAGCAGCTTGGTCCCTTATAGCAATCAGCCCCAGCATTTT. The variable domain in full, completed from reference TRBV5-8 and TRBJ1-5, reads EAGVTQSPTHLIKTRGQQATLRCSPISGHTSVYWYQQALGLGLQFLLWYDEGEERNRGNFPPRFSGRQFPNYSSELNVNALELEDSALYLCASSLVPYSNQPQHFGDGTRLSIL.

A few counts support this clone. J is TRBJ1-6 and V is TRBV7-6, with 7 bases fitting TRBD1. Looked up from germline, CDR1 is SGHVS and CDR2 is FNYEAQ. The CDR3 spans 18 residues. Trimming cost V 0 bases and J 6 bases; bases outside gene matches: 11. The CDR3 is CASSLAKFRDRVNSPLHF. The CDR3 DNA follows: TGTGCCAGCAGCTTAGCGAAATTTCGGGACAGAGTTAATTCACCCCTCCACTTT.

The chain has TRBV7-2 and TRBJ2-3, with D perhaps TRBD2 (6 bases). The V end was cut by 3 bases, the J end by 2 bases, with 12 bases between. Germline V gene data show CDR1 as SGHTA and CDR2 as FQGNSA. There are 15 residues in the CDR3. CDR3 DNA sequence: TGTGCCAGCAGCTTTGGCGGGACCTTCACAGATACGCAGTATTTT. Protein sequence: CASSFGGTFTDTQYF.

V is TRBV5-4 and J is TRBJ1-2, with D possibly being TRBD1 (5 bases). CDR1 and CDR2 (germline): SGHNT, YYREEE (reference sequence). Trimming took off 6 bases at V and 5 bases at J, with 17 bases between the two ends. The length of the CDR3 is 14 residues. Written as DNA, the CDR3 is TGTGCCAGCACAACCGGGCTGGGGGGGTATGGCTACACCTTC. Translated: CASTTGLGGYGYTF.

The V gene is TRBV5-6, the J gene TRBJ2-1; tentatively, D is TRBD1 (6 bases). The CDR3 totals 13 residues. CDR1 is SGHDT, CDR2 YYEEEE, per germline. V lost 0 bases and J 9 bases, leaving 10 bases between the germline ends. The CDR3 protein is CASSLGGRCEQFF. Written as DNA, the CDR3 is TGTGCCAGCAGCTTGGGGGGGCGTTGTGAGCAGTTCTTC.

This sequence joins TRBV6-5 and TRBJ1-1, with 9 bases matching TRBD1. This CDR3 comprises 14 residues. The trim removed 5 bases at V and 6 bases at J, leaving 7 bases unmatched. Germline CDR1 MNHEY, CDR2 SVGAGI. The CDR3 here is CASSTGQGYAEAFF. The CDR3 DNA reads TGTGCCAGCAGTACCGGACAGGGGTACGCTGAAGCTTTCTTT.

Of note for this clone: In the same sample, other DNA sequences code for this CDR3. The rearrangement joins TRBV6-5 to TRBJ1-1; weak D call: TRBD1 (5 bases). CDR3 length: 13 amino acids. Deletions cut 6 bases from V and 0 bases from J, with 8 bases between. Germline V gene sequence: CDR1 MNHEY, CDR2 SVGAGI. CDR3 in DNA: TGTGCCAGCAGCTTGACAGTGAACACTGAAGCTTTCTTT. It codes for CASSLTVNTEAFF.

The chain couples TRBV7-2 to TRBJ2-2; D perhaps matches TRBD1 (6 bases). The CDR3 spans 16 residues. The V gene lost 6 bases and the J gene lost 2 bases, with 16 bases spanning the gap. Per the germline V gene, CDR1 is SGHTA and CDR2 is FQGNSA. The CDR3 DNA is TGTGCCAGCAGGACAGGACATCGGTCAAACACCGGGGAGCTGTTTTTT. Residues: CASRTGHRSNTGELFF.

The chain couples TRBV25-1 to TRBJ1-1; 9 bases align to TRBD1. This CDR3 is 15 amino acids long. Germline V gene sequence: CDR1 MGHDK, CDR2 SYGVNS. Trimming removed 7 bases from V and 1 base from J; junction bases left unmatched: 7. CDR3: CASTIAGQGNTEAFF. The CDR3 DNA reads TGTGCCAGCACGATAGCGGGACAGGGGAACACTGAAGCTTTCTTT.

Only a few counts were recorded for this clone. The gene calls are TRBV28 and TRBJ2-1, with no clear D. The CDR3 runs to 12 residues. V shed 6 bases and J shed 3 bases, with 6 bases lying between them. CDR1 is MDHEN, CDR2 SYDVKM, per germline. The chain's CDR3 is CASRASYNEQFF. In nucleotides, the CDR3 is TGTGCCAGCAGAGCAAGCTACAATGAGCAGTTCTTC. The full variable domain, with the rest looked up from reference TRBV28 and TRBJ2-1, is DVKVTQSSRYLVKRTGEKVFLECVQDMDHENMFWYRQDPGLGLRLIYFSYDVKMKEKGDIPEGYSVSREKKERFSLILESASTNQTSMYLCASRASYNEQFFGPGTRLTVL.

CDR3: CASSLLGRTDTQYF. The CDR3 coding sequence is TGTGCCAGCAGTTTATTGGGCCGCACAGATACGCAGTATTTT. V gene TRBV27 combines with J gene TRBJ2-3; D not resolved. The V end lost 1 base, the J end lost 1 base, and 6 bases lay between the germline ends. This CDR3 is 14 amino acids long. Germline CDR1 and CDR2: MNHEY and SMNVEV (reference sequence).

This clone is a singleton in its sample. This rearrangement joins TRBV27 to TRBJ2-1, with TRBD2 matching 7 bases. There are 14 residues in the CDR3. The trim removed 3 bases at V and 8 bases at J, leaving 7 bases unmatched. CDR1 is MNHEY and CDR2 is SMNVEV in the germline V gene (reference sequence). The CDR3 sequence is CASSFEGGPHEQFF. The CDR3 region has the DNA TGTGCCAGCAGTTTTGAGGGAGGGCCGCATGAGCAGTTCTTC.

The chain uses TRBV4-3 and TRBJ1-6; no clear D. This CDR3 comprises 17 residues. V lost 0 bases and J 0 bases, leaving 9 bases between the germline ends. In germline, CDR1 is LGHNA, CDR2 YSLEER. As DNA, the CDR3 is TGCGCCAGCAGCCAAGAATTTACTAGCTCCTATAATTCACCCCTCCACTTT. Residues: CASSQEFTSSYNSPLHF.